The 16 T cell receptor beta chains reported below all come from one sample, sequenced in a study of T cell clusters in autoimmune cytopenias. TRB rearrangements were amplified by touch-down multiplex PCR with mixed TRB-A/B primers. TCRdb re-called the multiplex PCR reads, yielding one record per CDR3 amino acid sequence without DNA. This table lists some 2,800 distinct CDR3 sequences. TRB amplification used roughly 250 ng of peripheral blood genomic DNA. These data also featured in a second study, about T cell repertoires in aging, cancer and after chemotherapy.

Sequencing was performed on peripheral blood. The receptor source for this set is a human donor with an autoimmune cytopenia or autoimmune hepatitis (not recorded which).

The V call is TRBV19, the J call TRBJ1-3; the TCRdb call, TRBD1, lacks DNA for checking. CDR3 size: 17 residues. Germline V gives CDR1 LNHDA, CDR2 SQIVND (reference sequence). The chain's CDR3 is CASSGLNRDRSGNTIYF.

The rearrangement joins TRBV12-3 or TRBV12-4 to TRBJ2-3; TCRdb's assignment of TRBD1 cannot be checked, as there is no DNA. There are 18 residues in the CDR3. The CDR3 here is CASSFVGGRISSTDTQYF.

The chain links TRBV6-4 to TRBJ2-1; the D call from TCRdb, TRBD1, cannot be confirmed without DNA. Germline V gene data show CDR1 as MRHNA and CDR2 as SNTAGT. The CDR3 is 15 amino acids. CDR3: CASSPRDRGIDEQFF.

CDR3 protein: CASSPRSSPPGGIETQYF. The genes are TRBV18 and TRBJ2-5; the D gene TCRdb calls, TRBD1, cannot be checked with no DNA. There are 18 residues in the CDR3. CDR1 KGHSH and CDR2 LQKENI come from the germline V gene.

The genes are TRBV6-1 and TRBJ1-5; TCRdb returns TRBD1, unconfirmable since there is no DNA. CDR1 and CDR2 from the germline V gene are MNHNS and SASEGT. The CDR3 has 13 residues. This CDR3 reads CASRARTHQPQHF.

This clonotype ranks as medium-sized in terms of frequency. The genes are TRBV6-5 and TRBJ2-3; TCRdb's assignment of TRBD1 cannot be checked, as there is no DNA. The germline V gene encodes CDR1 MNHEY and CDR2 SVGAGI. This CDR3 is built from 14 residues. The CDR3 spells CASRTSFRGDTQYF.

This clonotype is large by frequency. The chain has TRBV29-1 and TRBJ2-5; TCRdb lists TRBD1, though no DNA is available to test this call. This CDR3 comprises 15 residues. Per germline, CDR1 SQVTM and CDR2 ANQGSEA. CDR3 amino acids: CSVEPGQGRGETQYF.

Frequency places this clonotype as medium-sized. This chain links TRBV5-6 with TRBJ2-3; TCRdb calls TRBD2, which cannot be checked without DNA. This CDR3 has 16 amino acids. CDR1 is SGHDT, CDR2 YYEEEE, per germline. The CDR3 loop is CASSWTSGGYTDTQYF.

The chain has TRBV14 and TRBJ1-4; the TCRdb call, TRBD1, lacks DNA for checking. The CDR3 has 15 residues. CDR1 and CDR2 (germline): SGHDN, FVKESK. The CDR3 spells CASSPWGFEREKLFF.

This chain joins TRBV6-5 and TRBJ2-7; the D call from TCRdb, TRBD1, cannot be confirmed without DNA. Germline assignment: CDR1 MNHEY and CDR2 SVGAGI. CDR3 size: 17 residues. CDR3: CASSYSWGQGARGEQYF.

The V gene is TRBV5-1, the J gene TRBJ1-6. The CDR3 runs 16 residues. Germline V gives CDR1 SGHRS, CDR2 YFSETQ. The CDR3 loop reads CASSLVGISYNSPLHF.

This clonotype ranks as large in terms of frequency. The CDR3 region is CASSPRQSGELFF. The chain uses TRBV13 and TRBJ2-2; the D gene TCRdb calls, TRBD1, cannot be checked with no DNA. There are 13 residues in the CDR3. The germline gives CDR1 PRHDT, CDR2 FYEKMQ (reference sequence).

This sequence joins TRBV19 and TRBJ1-3. The germline CDR1 and CDR2 sequences are LNHDA and SQIVND (reference sequence). The length of the CDR3 is 15 residues. The CDR3 loop reads CASKKGSLSGNTIYF.

This clonotype is identified as medium-sized from frequency. The rearrangement links TRBV6-5 to TRBJ2-1; TCRdb's D gene call, TRBD2, goes unchecked for lack of DNA. The CDR3 sequence is 16 residues long. The germline V gene encodes CDR1 MNHEY and CDR2 SVGAGI. The CDR3 is CASSYLTTSGNNEQFF.

This clonotype registers medium-sized by frequency. This chain uses TRBV29-1 with TRBJ2-3; the TCRdb D gene call, TRBD1, has no DNA to confirm it. Germline CDR1 reads SQVTM; CDR2 reads ANQGSEA. The CDR3 spans 15 residues. The CDR3 sequence: CSGIPGVGPTDTQYF.

This sequence joins TRBV6-5 and TRBJ2-1; TCRdb's D gene call, TRBD1, goes unchecked for lack of DNA. Germline lookup yields CDR1 MNHEY and CDR2 SVGAGI. The CDR3 contains 15 residues. CDR3 residues: CASSLSSLSYNEQFF.